A single sample is the source of the 15 T cell receptor beta chains below, sequenced in a study of blood T cell repertoires in COVID-19. Generated by immunoSEQ multiplex PCR, the TCRdb table keeps only in-frame clones and is missing some. The data hold 370,000 or so clones, with around 87% observed a single time. The sequenced material came from PBMCs or T cells enriched from blood (not recorded which). The receptors were sampled from a man younger than 45 who had recovered from COVID-19.

The V and J genes are TRBV6-1 and TRBJ1-5, with a weak D call TRBD1 (6 bases). V lost 1 base, J lost 9 bases, and 13 bases lay in between. This CDR3 has 14 residues. Germline V gene lookup returns CDR1 MNHNS and CDR2 SASEGT. CDR3: CASSEVGQRLPQHF. The CDR3 DNA sequence: TGTGCCAGCAGTGAAGTAGGACAGAGGCTGCCCCAGCATTTT.

The chain uses TRBV5-6 and TRBJ1-3, with TRBD1 matching over 8 bases. The CDR3 has 15 amino acids. V trimming: 4 bases; J trimming: 6 bases; junction bases outside the gene matches: 9. Germline lookup yields CDR1 SGHDT and CDR2 YYEEEE. CDR3 coding DNA: TGTGCCAGCAGCCTGTCCGGGACAGGAAAAAACACCATATATTTT. Translation: CASSLSGTGKNTIYF.

This sequence joins TRBV5-4 and TRBJ1-6, with 9 bases that match TRBD1. The CDR3 contains 17 residues. Germline loops: CDR1 SGHNT, CDR2 YYREEE (reference sequence). V dropped 4 bases and J dropped 5; count of bases not matched to a gene: 10. CDR3 nucleotides: TGTGCCAGCAGCCTCCCCCCGGGACAGGGACATAATTCACCCCTCCACTTT. This codes for CASSLPPGQGHNSPLHF.

The chain uses TRBV27 and TRBJ1-4; TRBD1 matches at 7 bases. CDR3 length: 14 amino acids. V was pared by 8 bases and J by 2 bases, with 5 bases of the junction left unmatched. Germline V lookup: CDR1 MNHEY, CDR2 SMNVEV (reference sequence). CDR3 region: CASGKGATNEKLFF. DNA for the CDR3: TGTGCCAGCGGCAAGGGGGCCACTAATGAAAAACTGTTTTTT.

The chain employs TRBV12-3 or TRBV12-4 and TRBJ2-7, with D tentatively TRBD1 (5 bases). The length of the CDR3 is 13 residues. V was trimmed by 3 bases and J by 3 bases, leaving 9 bases between them. CDR3 protein: CASSLRQRYEQYF. CDR3 DNA sequence: TGTGCCAGCAGTTTGAGACAGCGCTACGAGCAGTACTTC.

The count of this clone is one. The rearrangement joins TRBV4-3 to TRBJ1-2, with 10 bases aligning to TRBD1. From germline, CDR1 is LGHNA and CDR2 YSLEER. This CDR3 spans 15 amino acids. V shed 2 bases and J 6 bases; nucleotides not matched to a gene: 6. In DNA, the CDR3 is TGCGCCAGCAGCCAATCGGGACAGGGGTGGGATGGCTACACCTTC. Translated, it gives CASSQSGQGWDGYTF.

The gene calls are TRBV19 and TRBJ1-2; D is undetermined. The CDR3 spans 12 residues. V gave up 6 bases and J gave up 0 bases, with 5 bases separating them. Germline lookup yields CDR1 LNHDA and CDR2 SQIVND (reference sequence). The CDR3 here is CASSPTNYGYTF. The CDR3 DNA reads TGTGCCAGTAGCCCTACTAACTATGGCTACACCTTC.

The genes are TRBV18 and TRBJ2-7, with a tentative D call TRBD2 (6 bases). Trimming left V 3 bases short and J 2 bases short, with 17 bases between. From germline, CDR1 is KGHSH and CDR2 LQKENI. CDR3 length equals 16 residues. CDR3 sequence: CASSPGLREAAYEQYF. Here the CDR3 DNA reads TGTGCCAGCTCACCTGGCTTGCGGGAAGCGGCCTACGAGCAGTACTTC.

The chain uses TRBV30 and TRBJ1-1, with TRBD1 as a possible D gene (5 bases). Germline CDR1 GTSNPN, CDR2 SVGIG (reference sequence). V gave up 8 bases and J gave up 6 bases, with 22 bases separating them. The CDR3 contains 14 residues. In DNA form, the CDR3 reads TGTGCCCTGACAGTGGAACCATTTAGACCTGAAGCTTTCTTT. Residues: CALTVEPFRPEAFF.

This clone was detected only a few times. The rearrangement joins TRBV6-4 to TRBJ2-3; D perhaps matches TRBD2 (6 bases). Trimming took 10 bases from V and 5 from J, leaving 22 bases between them. The CDR3 covers 15 residues. Looked up from germline, CDR1 is MRHNA and CDR2 is SNTAGT. The CDR3 reads CATSLMGGSGDTQYF. The CDR3 DNA is TGTGCCACCTCTCTTATGGGGGGTTCGGGAGATACGCAGTATTTT.

A single count supports this clone. The rearrangement joins TRBV7-9 to TRBJ1-3; D possibly corresponds to TRBD1 (5 bases). This CDR3 region has 16 residues. Per the germline V gene, CDR1 is SEHNR and CDR2 is FQNEAQ (reference sequence). Trimming left V 0 bases short and J 2 bases short, with 11 bases between. DNA for the CDR3: TGTGCCAGCAGCTTAGCGCAACGGGGGACTGGAAACACCATATATTTT. Its protein product is CASSLAQRGTGNTIYF.

The chain couples TRBV6-4 to TRBJ1-5, with a tentative D call TRBD1 (6 bases). Germline values: CDR1 MRHNA, CDR2 SNTAGT. Trimming removed 0 bases at V and 7 bases at J, with 13 bases between. The CDR3 has 15 residues. CDR3 DNA: TGTGCCAGCAGTGACTCCGCAGGGGTCGGGCAGCCCCAGCATTTT. As protein: CASSDSAGVGQPQHF.

The V and J genes are TRBV7-6 and TRBJ2-2, with 9 bases lining up with TRBD1. This CDR3 has 16 residues. CDR1 and CDR2 from the germline V gene are SGHVS and FNYEAQ. V gave up 5 bases and J gave up 7 bases; unmatched junction bases: 11. The CDR3 sequence is CASSLRDRELHGELFF. In nucleotides, the CDR3 is TGTGCCAGCAGCCTTCGGGACAGGGAATTGCACGGGGAGCTGTTTTTT. Drawing the rest from reference TRBV7-6 and TRBJ2-2, the complete variable domain is GAGVSQSPRYKVTKRGQDVALRCDPISGHVSLYWYRQALGQGPEFLTYFNYEAQQDKSGLPNDRFSAERPEGSISTLTIQRTEQRDSAMYRCASSLRDRELHGELFFGEGSRLTVL.

The V gene is TRBV7-2, the J gene TRBJ1-3; no clear D gene. Germline lookup yields CDR1 SGHTA and CDR2 FQGNSA. The germline V and J ends were trimmed by 3 bases and 0 bases, with 6 bases remaining between them. CDR3 length equals 14 residues. CDR3 nucleotide sequence: TGTGCCAGCAGCTTTGATAGCTCTGGAAACACCATATATTTT. Its translation is CASSFDSSGNTIYF.

The chain has TRBV6-2 or TRBV6-3 and TRBJ2-7; maybe TRBD2 (5 bases). V was cut by 6 bases and J by 0 bases, with 12 bases left in between. The CDR3 covers 14 residues. Germline lookup yields CDR1 MNHEY and CDR2 SVGEGT. The DNA of the CDR3 is TGTGCCAGCAGCAGGACTGAGAGCTCCTACGAGCAGTACTTC. Its protein product is CASSRTESSYEQYF.